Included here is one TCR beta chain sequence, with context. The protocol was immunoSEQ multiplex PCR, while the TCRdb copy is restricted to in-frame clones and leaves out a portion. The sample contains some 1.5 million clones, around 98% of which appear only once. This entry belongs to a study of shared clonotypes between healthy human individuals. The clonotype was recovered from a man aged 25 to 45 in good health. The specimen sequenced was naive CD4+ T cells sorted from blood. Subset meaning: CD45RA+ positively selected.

The CDR3 nucleotides read TGTGCCAGCAGCTCCCGGACCTTTGGCCCCGGGGAGCTGTTTTTT. Its translation is CASSSRTFGPGELFF. The rearrangement uses TRBV7-9 and TRBJ2-2, with unresolved D. Germline CDR1 reads SEHNR; CDR2 reads FQNEAQ (reference sequence). Trimming shortened V by 4 bases and J by 6 bases, and 15 bases separated the two germline ends. This CDR3 is built from 15 residues. Using reference TRBV7-9 and TRBJ2-2 for the parts outside the CDR3, the full variable domain is DTGVSQNPRHKITKRGQNVTFRCDPISEHNRLYWYRQTLGQGPEFLTYFQNEAQLEKSRLLSDRFSAERPKGSFSTLEIQRTEQGDSAMYLCASSSRTFGPGELFFGEGSRLTVL.